This T cell receptor beta chain was profiled in a study of cytomegalovirus exposure and HLA in healthy donors. Study results and limitations: With DRB1 most and HLA-C fewest, TCR association rates differed between HLA loci in a later analysis.

The PCR was carried out with 60 Vbeta primers and 13 Jbeta primers. Assay used: immunoSEQ multiplex PCR; TCRdb lists only in-frame clones, some missing. The table records 90,000 to 150,000 clones, roughly 82% of them present only once. Turning to this clone: Its antigen is unknown.

The J segment lost 5 bases and the V segment lost 6 bases, leaving 1 base of the junction unmatched. CDR3 length equals 14 residues. In germline, CDR1 is SNHLY, CDR2 FYNNEI. The V gene is TRBV2, the J gene TRBJ2-3, with 14 bases identical to TRBD2. Sequences were obtained from PBMCs. The receptor comes from a human donor in good health. CDR3 sequence reads: CASRGTSGGDTQYF. CDR3 coding DNA: TGTGCCAGCAGGGGGACTAGCGGGGGAGATACGCAGTATTTT.